The clone carrying this TCR beta chain has only one observation. In the study's own analysis: Counts of nucleated cells, estimated from reference gene primer amplification, were obtained. The assay was immunoSEQ multiplex PCR, and TCRdb's table has in-frame clones only and misses some. The V and J calls and clone size were taken over from that table, and D and trimming were inferred from the DNA. The sample lists 200,000 to 250,000 clones, 85% to 90% occurring once. This record comes from a study of blood T cell repertoires in COVID-19. Study context: The samples span acute and convalescent COVID-19 from the United States, Italy and Spain.

Donors were grouped by their self-reported clinical history. Trimming cost V 10 bases and J 5 bases, with 15 bases left between them. The CDR3 sequence is 13 residues long. Germline V gene lookup returns CDR1 SEHNR and CDR2 FQNEAQ (reference sequence). The clonotype originates from a man between 50 and 59 years old who had been exposed to COVID-19. The chain couples TRBV7-9 to TRBJ2-1; D is possibly TRBD1 or TRBD2 (6 bases each). The sample was PBMCs or T cells enriched from blood (not recorded which). In DNA form, the CDR3 reads TGTGCCACCACGGGAGCAGGGGACAATGAGCAGTTCTTC. Its protein is CATTGAGDNEQFF. The complete variable domain, with remaining parts taken from reference TRBV7-9 and TRBJ2-1, reads DTGVSQNPRHKITKRGQNVTFRCDPISEHNRLYWYRQTLGQGPEFLTYFQNEAQLEKSRLLSDRFSAERPKGSFSTLEIQRTEQGDSAMYLCATTGAGDNEQFFGPGTRLTVL.